This T cell receptor (beta chain) was identified in a study of naive CD8 T cells in extremely preterm neonates (dated 2017 in TCRdb). In the study overall: TCRbeta CDR3 repertoires of sorted naive CD8+ T cells were compared across four age groups: extremely preterm neonates, term neonates, young children and adults.

Broader findings and caveats from the paper: Preterm neonates had significantly lower iChao1 richness than all other age groups (p < 0.05) and an even clone distribution, indicating a less rich repertoire. Preterm neonates shared more CDR3 nucleotide sequences (roughly 2.7%) than term neonates (roughly 0.4%), young children (roughly 0.03%) and adults (0.01%). Compared with the older groups, preterm CDR3s were shorter and closer to germline, carrying fewer N additions and showing less junctional trimming. The authors noted a small sample size and variable productive template counts among preterm samples as limitations. Prospective longitudinal studies of preterm and term neonates were called for by the authors so that T cell development could be tracked within individuals.

TCRbeta CDR3 regions were amplified from genomic DNA by a two-step, bias-controlled multiplex PCR. The multiplex PCR used primers specific for every TRBV and TRBJ gene segment. The immunoSEQ Assay was used to generate the TCRbeta repertoire data. In the paper's pipeline: A relative-frequency ratio and a modified nearest-neighbor algorithm were applied to filter and cluster reads so that closely related sequences were merged. IMGT annotation was followed for the assignment of V, D and J genes to CDR3 sequences. Template counts were corrected for PCR amplification bias by normalization and were quantified against synthetic TCR CDR3 analog sequences. Only unique productive sequences, defined as in-frame CDR3 sequences lacking stop codons, were included in the analyses. The immunoSEQ Analyzer software was used to calculate iChao1 richness and clonality, with clonality defined as 1 minus Pielou's evenness. Statistical testing was performed in JMP, using Student's t-test or a non-parametric test depending on Shapiro-Wilk normality results. Held by TCRdb, this immuneACCESS table contains in-frame sequences only and omits some clones. Under half of the omission traces to an unresolved V gene where checked; the cause of the rest is unknown. D and trimming come from the DNA, and the V and J calls and clone size come from that table. The sample has around 25,000 clones on record, 88% of them singletons. The ten largest clones represent around 0.89% of the sample.

Concerning this clone itself: Its antigen is still unknown. Base-call qualities are not available, and no considerably larger clone is one nucleotide away.

The preterm samples were obtained from several extremely preterm deliveries at roughly 22-27 weeks of gestation. The study left out pregnancies involving fetal demise, active maternal HSV infection or known maternal HIV infection. A FACSAria III cell sorter was used to sort live, Annexin V-negative naive CD8+ T cells (CD3+CD8+CD45RA+CCR7+). Each sample yielded between roughly 17,000 and 100,000 sorted naive CD8+ T cells. Preassembled standardized sampling kits were used to collect mixed venous-arterial cord blood. Cord blood was held at room temperature, and processing was completed within 4 hours of collection. Mononuclear cells were isolated from diluted blood by Ficoll-Paque density gradient centrifugation. Before sorting, mononuclear cells were cryopreserved in about 10% DMSO plus 90% FBS and kept long term at -150 degrees C. After thawing, cells were stained with Annexin V along with antibodies against CD3, CD8, CCR7 and CD45RA. The DNeasy Blood and Tissue Kit was used to extract genomic DNA from sorted cell pellets that had been snap-frozen.

Relative to germline, V is 0 bases shorter and J is 5 bases shorter, with 16 bases between their ends. The CDR3 sequence holds 16 residues, the cysteine and phenylalanine included. The only DNA kept is the CDR3, 48 bases in frame from the first base. The germline V gene provides CDR1 SGDLS and CDR2 YYNGEE. Sequencing was carried out using naive CD8+ T cells from cord blood. The TCR was taken from a boy who was born preterm. This chain joins TRBV9 to TRBJ2-3; the best D guess is TRBD2, with 5 bases matching. The nucleotides are TGTGCCAGCAGCGTAGCCTCGGGTAGAGAGGGAGATACGCAGTATTTT. Its product reads: CASSVASGREGDTQYF. Full variable domain (CDR3 extended with the reference TRBV9 and TRBJ2-3 proteins): DSGVTQTPKHLITATGQRVTLRCSPRSGDLSVYWYQQSLDQGLQFLIQYYNGEERAKGNILERFSAQQFPDLHSELNLSSLELGDSALYFCASSVASGREGDTQYFGPGTRLTVL.